The 30 T cell receptor beta chains in this list originate from one sample, sequenced in a study of regulatory T cells in long-lasting Graves disease. In building TCR beta libraries, iRepertoire HTBI primers were used together with Arm-PCR of CDR3 regions. TCRdb called the multiplex PCR reads again in MiXCR, with one record for every CDR3 protein. The sample includes about 320,000 distinct CDR3 sequences, roughly 18% of them seen just once. Time point here: newly diagnosed GD, antithyroid drugs for less than 3 months. Isolated PBMC RNA provided the starting material for the TCR library. The sample here was peripheral blood mononuclear cells (PBMCs), taken at new diagnosis, from a patient treated with antithyroid drugs. These receptors originate from a female donor with Graves disease.

This clonotype showed up many times. The rearrangement joins TRBV2 to TRBJ1-1; 7 bases map to TRBD1. V trimming: 3 bases; J trimming: 3 bases; junction bases outside the gene matches: 1. CDR1 and CDR2 from the germline V gene are SNHLY and FYNNEI. The CDR3 spans 13 residues. As DNA, the CDR3 is TGTGCCAGCAGTGATCAGGGGGACACTGAAGCTTTCTTT. Translated, it gives CASSDQGDTEAFF. Supplemented by reference TRBV2 and TRBJ1-1, the full variable domain reads EPEVTQTPSHQVTQMGQEVILRCVPISNHLYFYWYRQILGQKVEFLVSFYNNEISEKSEIFDDQFSVERPDGSNFTLKIRSTKLEDSAMYFCASSDQGDTEAFFGQGTRLTVV.

This clonotype came up many times. The rearrangement uses TRBV5-1 and TRBJ1-4, with TRBD1 as a possible D gene (5 bases). Germline assignment: CDR1 SGHRS and CDR2 YFSETQ. CDR3 length: 15 residues. V was trimmed by 1 base and J by 7 bases, leaving 14 bases between them. In nucleotides, the CDR3 is TGCGCCAGCAGCTTGTCGGGGGTAAAAAGTGAAAAACTGTTTTTT. The encoded protein is CASSLSGVKSEKLFF. Supplemented by reference TRBV5-1 and TRBJ1-4, the full variable domain reads KAGVTQTPRYLIKTRGQQVTLSCSPISGHRSVSWYQQTPGQGLQFLFEYFSETQRNKGNFPGRFSGRQFSNSRSEMNVSTLELGDSALYLCASSLSGVKSEKLFFGSGTQLSVL.

This clonotype was observed many times. The V gene is TRBV6-1, the J gene TRBJ1-1, with 8 bases lining up with TRBD1. Germline V gives CDR1 MNHNS, CDR2 SASEGT. CDR3 length equals 15 residues. With V trimmed by 6 bases and J by 0 bases, 6 bases remained unmatched. The CDR3: CASSPGQGMNTEAFF. For the CDR3, the DNA is TGTGCCAGCAGCCCAGGACAGGGAATGAACACTGAAGCTTTCTTT.

This clonotype was detected a few times. This chain's CDR3 is CSVGGGQSYEQYF. CDR3 sequence (DNA): TGCAGCGTTGGAGGGGGACAATCCTACGAGCAGTACTTC. The chain links TRBV29-1 to TRBJ2-7, with a weak D call TRBD1 (6 bases). CDR3 size: 13 residues. V lost 4 bases to trimming and J lost 1 base, with 11 bases between them. CDR1 SQVTM and CDR2 ANQGSEA come from the germline V gene.

This clonotype has at least ten counts. The rearrangement links TRBV28 to TRBJ1-2; TRBD1 matches at 7 bases. The germline gives CDR1 MDHEN, CDR2 SYDVKM. This CDR3 spans 14 amino acids. V was clipped by 7 bases and J by 6 bases; unmatched bases: 11. The CDR3 DNA reads as TGTGCCAGCAATGGTTTCGGAGGGGGCAATGGCTACACCTTC. It encodes CASNGFGGGNGYTF.

A note on this clonotype: This may be a read error: a much more frequent sequence differs by one nucleotide. The V gene is TRBV28, the J gene TRBJ1-5; TRBD1 might be the D (5 bases). The germline gives CDR1 MDHEN, CDR2 SYDVKM. This CDR3 comprises 15 residues. Here the CDR3 DNA reads TGTGCCAGCACCCTACTCGGGGGTAGCAATCAGCCCCAGAATTTT. It is translated as CASTLLGGSNQPQNF.

This clonotype was recorded many times. The chain uses TRBV3-1 and TRBJ2-7; D gene unclear. The V and J ends lost 0 bases and 5 bases respectively, with 2 bases between them. From germline, CDR1 is LGHDT and CDR2 YNNKEL (reference sequence). The CDR3 has 11 amino acids. The chain's CDR3 is CASSQEHEQYF. The CDR3, as DNA: TGTGCCAGCAGCCAAGAGCACGAGCAGTACTTC.

The chain is built from TRBV7-9 and TRBJ2-1; the match to TRBD2 covers 10 bases. The CDR3 has 16 amino acids. Germline-derived CDR1 and CDR2 are SEHNR and FQNEAQ (reference sequence). V dropped 0 bases and J dropped 7; count of bases not matched to a gene: 6. CDR3 nucleotides: TGTGCCAGCAGCTTAGCGGGACTAGCGAGGGGGAATGAGCAGTTCTTC. This encodes CASSLAGLARGNEQFF.

This clonotype occurred many times. V gene TRBV27 combines with J gene TRBJ1-4, with D perhaps TRBD1 (5 bases). Germline CDR1 reads MNHEY; CDR2 reads SMNVEV (reference sequence). The CDR3 runs to 14 residues. The CDR3 DNA reads TGTACTCTGGCGGGGCACCCCGGATGGGAAAAACTGTTTTTT. It is translated as CTLAGHPGWEKLFF.

This clonotype occurred many times. The V and J genes are TRBV20-1 and TRBJ2-3, with 8 bases aligning to TRBD1. The CDR3 sequence is 15 residues long. CDR1 DFQATT and CDR2 SNEGSKA come from the germline V gene (reference sequence). V gave up 4 bases and J gave up 4 bases; unmatched junction bases: 10. The CDR3, as DNA: TGCAGTGCTACGCTAGACAGGGGTCTACCAGATACGCAGTATTTT. This gives the protein CSATLDRGLPDTQYF.

There are many counts of this clonotype. The chain carries TRBV15 and TRBJ2-3; 10 bases map to TRBD2. The CDR3 has 14 residues. The J segment lost 2 bases and the V segment lost 10 bases, leaving 6 bases of the junction unmatched. Germline CDR1 reads LNHNV; CDR2 reads YYDKDF (reference sequence). The CDR3 sequence: CAIRTSGFTDTQYF. The CDR3 nucleotides read TGTGCCATTCGGACTAGCGGATTCACAGATACGCAGTATTTT. The whole variable domain, filled in from reference TRBV15 and TRBJ2-3, reads DAMVIQNPRYQVTQFGKPVTLSCSQTLNHNVMYWYQQKSSQAPKLLFHYYDKDFNNEADTPDNFQSRRPNTSFCFLDIRSPGLGDTAMYLCAIRTSGFTDTQYFGPGTRLTVL.

This clonotype was found many times. The rearrangement links TRBV9 to TRBJ1-1, with D possibly being TRBD1 (5 bases). Germline V CDR1 and CDR2: SGDLS, YYNGEE. Trimming left V 3 bases short and J 10 bases short, with 10 bases between. The CDR3 spans 11 residues. The CDR3 DNA follows: TGTGCCAGCAGCGCAGAAGGGGCAGCTTTCTTT. Its protein is CASSAEGAAFF.

This clonotype was recorded at least ten times. The V call is TRBV11-2, the J call TRBJ2-7, with 8 nucleotides matching TRBD2. The CDR3 is 17 amino acids. Germline lookup yields CDR1 SGHAT and CDR2 FQNNGV. The junction had 9 bases not matched to a gene; V was cut back by 0 bases and J by 2 bases. CDR3 sequence: CASSLDLGSGIPYEQYF. CDR3 nucleotide sequence: TGTGCCAGCAGCTTAGATCTCGGTAGCGGGATCCCCTACGAGCAGTACTTC.

This clonotype was counted ten times or more. This chain uses TRBV5-1 with TRBJ2-1, with 7 positions matching TRBD2. The CDR3 extends over 16 amino acids. V lost 0 bases and J lost 7; bases outside the gene matches: 10. CDR1 is SGHRS and CDR2 is YFSETQ in the germline V gene. The CDR3 is CASSLGVSGLSNEQFF. The CDR3, as DNA: TGCGCCAGCAGCTTGGGGGTTAGCGGGCTTTCTAATGAGCAGTTCTTC.

This clonotype was seen only once. The genes are TRBV20-1 and TRBJ1-5; possibly TRBD1 for D (5 bases). The CDR3 covers 15 residues. Trimming removed 6 bases from V and 1 base from J, with 16 bases in between. The V gene's germline CDR1 is DFQATT and CDR2 SNEGSKA (reference sequence). The DNA for the CDR3 is TGCAGTGCCGTCCGGGGGGGGACGAGCAATCAGCCCCAGCATTTT. This sequence encodes CSAVRGGTSNQPQHF.

Many counts were recorded for this clonotype. The chain recombines TRBV28 with TRBJ2-5, with no clear D. This CDR3 spans 13 amino acids. From germline, CDR1 is MDHEN and CDR2 SYDVKM. Trimming took off 5 bases at V and 3 bases at J, with 10 bases between the two ends. CDR3 sequence (DNA): TGTGCCAGCAGTCCTGAGAACGAAGAGACCCAGTACTTC. It translates to CASSPENEETQYF.

This clonotype has a count of ten or more. J is TRBJ2-5 and V is TRBV7-8, with 8 bases lining up with TRBD2. Germline CDR1 and CDR2: SGHVS and FQNEAQ. This CDR3 contains 17 residues. Unmatched junction bases numbered 15, after V lost 8 bases and J lost 1 base. The CDR3 nucleotides are TGTGCCAGCCGGGAGCGGGAGTTTTCCCCGCCCCAAGAGACCCAGTACTTC. As protein: CASREREFSPPQETQYF.

This clonotype has only a few counts. The V gene is TRBV6-2 or TRBV6-3, the J gene TRBJ1-2; unclear D gene. The germline CDR1 and CDR2 sequences are MNHEY and SVGEGT. The CDR3 runs 16 residues. Trimming cost V 0 bases and J 0 bases, with 11 bases left between them. CDR3: CASSYSGRLTNYGYTF. The CDR3 DNA follows: TGTGCCAGCAGTTACTCGGGCAGGCTAACTAACTATGGCTACACCTTC.

This clonotype was detected ten times or more. The rearrangement joins TRBV6-1 to TRBJ2-1; TRBD1 is a possible D gene (6 bases). Germline loops: CDR1 MNHNS, CDR2 SASEGT. The CDR3 is 15 residues long. V was clipped by 1 base and J by 3 bases, with 10 bases between them. The CDR3, as DNA: TGTGCCAGCAGTGAAGAGGGGGTCATCTACAATGAGCAGTTCTTC. Translation: CASSEEGVIYNEQFF.

There are many counts of this clonotype. V usage is TRBV6-2 or TRBV6-3 and J usage is TRBJ2-2; 11 bases align to TRBD1. J was trimmed by 7 bases and V by 6 bases; bases with no gene match: 7. Germline lookup yields CDR1 MNHEY and CDR2 SVGEGT. This CDR3 has 15 amino acids. CDR3 protein: CASSQDRGRSGELFF. CDR3 nucleotides: TGTGCCAGCAGCCAGGACAGGGGGCGTAGCGGGGAGCTGTTTTTT.

This clonotype was seen at least ten times. The CDR3, as DNA: TGTGCCAGCAGCTTTTGGCGTAGGGGGGATAATGAAAAACTGTTTTTT. Translating gives CASSFWRRGDNEKLFF. The gene calls are TRBV11-2 and TRBJ1-4; a possible D gene is TRBD1 (6 bases). Germline V CDR1 and CDR2: SGHAT, FQNNGV. Trimming took 3 bases from V and 4 from J, leaving 15 bases between them. This CDR3 comprises 16 residues. The full variable domain, in which reference TRBV11-2 and TRBJ1-4 provide the parts outside the CDR3, is EAGVAQSPRYKIIEKRQSVAFWCNPISGHATLYWYQQILGQGPKLLIQFQNNGVVDDSQLPKDRFSAERLKGVDSTLKIQPAKLEDSAVYLCASSFWRRGDNEKLFFGSGTQLSVL.

This clonotype was observed many times. The gene calls are TRBV18 and TRBJ1-1; no clear D gene. This CDR3 contains 13 residues. Trimming took 1 base from V and 5 from J, leaving 8 bases between them. CDR1 KGHSH and CDR2 LQKENI come from the germline V gene. The CDR3 loop is CASSPLSRTEAFF. In nucleotides, the CDR3 is TGTGCCAGCTCACCACTAAGCAGAACTGAAGCTTTCTTT.

This clonotype came up many times. The genes are TRBV19 and TRBJ1-4, with no clear D. The CDR3 is made up of 14 amino acids. Looked up from germline, CDR1 is LNHDA and CDR2 is SQIVND (reference sequence). Trimming stripped 4 bases from V and 3 bases from J, with 9 bases between. CDR3 in amino acids: CASSNGEANEKLFF. The CDR3 nucleotides read TGTGCCAGTAGTAATGGGGAAGCTAATGAAAAACTGTTTTTT.

Of note for this clonotype: This may be a read error, as it is one base from a much larger clone. V usage is TRBV2 and J usage is TRBJ2-5, with TRBD2 identical over 7 bases. The DNA end is a closer match to TRBJ2-1, so the J assignment may be wrong. Germline V gene sequence: CDR1 SNHLY, CDR2 FYNNEI. The CDR3 is made up of 16 amino acids. CDR3 in amino acids: CASRTGASGRNDEQFF. The CDR3 bases are TGTGCCAGCAGAACCGGGGCTAGCGGAAGGAACGATGAGCAGTTCTTC.

This clonotype was detected many times. The chain couples TRBV28 to TRBJ2-1; 12 bases line up with TRBD2. The trim removed 8 bases at V and 7 bases at J, leaving 6 bases unmatched. Germline-derived CDR1 and CDR2 are MDHEN and SYDVKM. The CDR3 contains 14 residues. The CDR3 loop is CASRLAGVWNEQFF. CDR3 coding DNA: TGTGCCAGCCGACTAGCGGGAGTCTGGAATGAGCAGTTCTTC.

In its sample, this clonotype was seen many times. The genes are TRBV6-2 or TRBV6-3 and TRBJ2-1, with D uncertain. There are 15 residues in the CDR3. Germline V gene data show CDR1 as MNHEY and CDR2 as SVGEGT. Trimming stripped 5 bases from V and 8 bases from J, with 19 bases between. CDR3 loop: CASSRPWTALYEQFF. In DNA form, the CDR3 reads TGTGCCAGCAGTCGACCCTGGACGGCCCTGTATGAGCAGTTCTTC.

This clonotype was seen ten or more times. The CDR3 DNA reads TGTGCCAGCAGTTTGGAGCCAGGGGGCGCCTACGAGCAGTACTTC. This codes for CASSLEPGGAYEQYF. The chain joins TRBV27 to TRBJ2-7, with 8 bases identical to TRBD1. Germline V gene sequence: CDR1 MNHEY, CDR2 SMNVEV (reference sequence). Losses at the gene ends were 3 bases for V and 2 bases for J; bases not matched to a gene: 6. The CDR3 spans 15 residues.

This clonotype has a count of ten or more. V usage is TRBV11-3 and J usage is TRBJ2-7; D gene unclear. The CDR3 spans 15 residues. The V end was cut by 5 bases, the J end by 3 bases, with 17 bases between. CDR1 is SGHNT, CDR2 YENEEA, per germline. The DNA of the CDR3 is TGTGCCAGCAGCGCTTTGGCCCCAGGTAACTACGAGCAGTACTTC. Translation gives CASSALAPGNYEQYF. Combining the CDR3 with reference TRBV11-3 and TRBJ2-7 gives the whole variable domain EAGVVQSPRYKIIEKKQPVAFWCNPISGHNTLYWYLQNLGQGPELLIRYENEEAVDDSQLPKDRFSAERLKGVDSTLKIQPAELGDSAVYLCASSALAPGNYEQYFGPGTRLTVT.

The genes are TRBV4-1 and TRBJ1-4; possible D gene TRBD1, 5 bases. Germline-derived CDR1 and CDR2 are MGHRA and YSYEKL. Trimming stripped 1 base from V and 5 bases from J, with 14 bases between. The CDR3 has 16 residues. DNA for the CDR3: TGCGCCAGCAGCCAAGTTATAGGGGCTCTCAATGAAAAACTGTTTTTT. Its translation is CASSQVIGALNEKLFF.

Details on this clonotype: The junction shows a germline mismatch at one end, possibly a read error. This chain uses TRBV10-3 with TRBJ2-5, with D perhaps matching TRBD1 or TRBD2 (7 bases each). The CDR3 is 15 amino acids. CDR1 and CDR2 from the germline V gene are ENHRY and SYGVKD. The CDR3 DNA reads as TGTACCATCACTCCCCAGGGGGGGCGCAGGGAGACCCAGTACTTC. Amino acids: CTITPQGGRRETQYF.